This is a list of T cell receptor beta chains from one sample in a study of spatial heterogeneity in lung cancer. One entry per CDR3 protein, called by TCRdb with MiXCR from the 5' RACE reads. This sample has fewer than 3,000 distinct CDR3 sequences, with 6.6% found just once. This sample comprised lung tumor tissue, obtained at surgery. All receptors come from a female donor with early-stage non-small cell lung cancer. CDR3s include the opening cysteine and the closing phenylalanine or tryptophan. D genes are given only for firm matches. Size tells how often a clone was seen (once, few, many) or the class of an expanded clone, and some rows leave it out.

V gene: TRBV5-1
D gene: NA
clone size: NA
J gene: TRBJ2-7
CDR3 length: 12
CDR3 DNA: TGCGCCAGCAGCGCACAGGGTTACGAGCAGTACTTC
CDR3 protein: CASSAQGYEQYF

V gene: TRBV5-1
D gene: NA
clone size: medium-sized
J gene: TRBJ2-1
CDR3 length: 16
CDR3 DNA: TGCGCCAGCAGCTTGGTTACAGGGCCTGGGGGAAATGAGCAGTTCTTC
CDR3 protein: CASSLVTGPGGNEQFF

V gene: TRBV5-6
D gene: NA
clone size: few
J gene: TRBJ2-7
CDR3 length: 11
CDR3 DNA: TGTGCCAGCAGCTTGGTAGGAATGGAGTACTTC
CDR3 protein: CASSLVGMEYF

V gene: TRBV5-1
D gene: NA
clone size: medium-sized
J gene: TRBJ2-7
CDR3 length: 13
CDR3 DNA: TGCGCCAGCAGCTTCGGGACGGCCCTCGAGCAGTACTTC
CDR3 protein: CASSFGTALEQYF

V gene: TRBV20-1
D gene: TRBD1
clone size: NA
J gene: TRBJ2-1
CDR3 length: 14
CDR3 DNA: TGCAGTGCTAGAGATTACGGGACAGGCGTCATGCAGTTCTTC
CDR3 protein: CSARDYGTGVMQFF

V gene: TRBV12-3/TRBV12-4
D gene: NA
clone size: medium-sized
J gene: TRBJ1-1
CDR3 length: 14
CDR3 DNA: TGTGCCAGCAGTTTAAGCAGGGGCGGCACTGAAGCTTTCTTT
CDR3 protein: CASSLSRGGTEAFF

V gene: TRBV7-2
D gene: TRBD2
clone size: NA
J gene: TRBJ2-1
CDR3 length: 14
CDR3 DNA: TGTGCCAGCAGCCCTCCGGGGGGATACAATGAGCAGTTCTTC
CDR3 protein: CASSPPGGYNEQFF

V gene: TRBV6-5
D gene: TRBD2
clone size: medium-sized
J gene: TRBJ2-3
CDR3 length: 18
CDR3 DNA: TGTGCCAGCAGTTACTCGAGCATGCGGGGGGCAGTCACAGATACGCAGTATTTT
CDR3 protein: CASSYSSMRGAVTDTQYF

V gene: TRBV12-3/TRBV12-4
D gene: NA
clone size: medium-sized
J gene: TRBJ1-6
CDR3 length: 16
CDR3 DNA: TGTGCCAGCAGTTTAGGGGGTGGGCAGGGAGGTTCACCCCTCCACTTT
CDR3 protein: CASSLGGGQGGSPLHF

V gene: TRBV5-6
D gene: TRBD2
clone size: large
J gene: TRBJ2-3
CDR3 length: 15
CDR3 DNA: TGTGCCAGCAGCTTGGCCGGCGGGGGTTCAGATACGCAGTATTTT
CDR3 protein: CASSLAGGGSDTQYF

V gene: TRBV12-3/TRBV12-4
D gene: NA
clone size: medium-sized
J gene: TRBJ1-5
CDR3 length: 14
CDR3 DNA: TGTGCCAGCACCCTTGGAGCGCCTGGTCAGCCCCAGCATTTT
CDR3 protein: CASTLGAPGQPQHF